The entry below describes one T cell receptor beta chain. The data are from a study of T cell changes during pregnancy in multiple sclerosis. TCRdb keeps only in-frame clones here, not all; method: immunoSEQ multiplex PCR. The table lists 70,000 to 80,000 clones, about nine tenths of them singletons. Source: CD4+ T cells from peripheral blood mononuclear cells, taken before pregnancy. The source is a female donor with multiple sclerosis, enrolled in a pregnancy study.

CDR3 coding DNA: TGCGCCAGCAGCCCGCCGGGACAGCGACCTGGCTACACCTTC. Encoded protein: CASSPPGQRPGYTF. The chain has TRBV4-1 and TRBJ1-2; 7 bases are a match to TRBD1. The V gene end was trimmed by 4 bases and the J gene end by 7 bases; junction bases not matched to a gene: 9. Germline V gene data show CDR1 as MGHRA and CDR2 as YSYEKL. The CDR3 extends over 14 amino acids.